The rows below give T cell receptor beta chains drawn from one sample of a study of identical twins. TCRdb analysed the 5' RACE reads with MiXCR anew, one entry per CDR3 protein. Of about 530,000 distinct CDR3 sequences listed, about 15% are singletons. These data are also associated with another study on yellow fever vaccine responses in identical twins.

The sample comprised CD4+ T cells sorted from blood. The source is a young woman in good health. Both conserved end residues are part of each CDR3. The order of the fields is J gene, V gene, D gene, clone size, CDR3 protein, CDR3 DNA. The D gene is left open where the match is weak. The size entry is marked missing in some rows and otherwise reads once, few, many or a size class.

TRBJ2-1	TRBV20-1	.	.	CSAREGPGWNEEQFF	TGCAGTGCTAGAGAGGGGCCGGGATGGAATGAAGAGCAGTTCTTC
TRBJ2-1	TRBV5-4	TRBD1	.	CASSTRTGYRQFF	TGTGCCAGCAGCACTCGGACAGGATATAGGCAGTTCTTC
TRBJ1-1	TRBV12-3/TRBV12-4	.	many	CASSLVGNGTFF	.
TRBJ2-5	TRBV5-6	.	.	CASSPAATETQYF	TGTGCCAGCAGCCCGGCGGCTACAGAGACCCAGTACTTC
TRBJ1-5	TRBV20-1	.	few	CSASPGSGNQPQHF	TGCAGTGCTAGTCCAGGGTCGGGAAATCAGCCCCAGCATTTT
TRBJ2-5	TRBV10-2	TRBD2	.	CASRASGGKGETQYF	TGCGCCAGCAGGGCTAGCGGGGGGAAGGGGGAGACCCAGTACTTC
TRBJ2-5	TRBV4-1	TRBD1	.	CASSPLQGVWEETQYF	TGCGCCAGCAGCCCTTTACAGGGGGTTTGGGAGGAGACCCAGTACTTC
TRBJ2-5	TRBV19	.	.	CASSVDSASETQYF	TGTGCCAGTAGTGTTGACAGCGCCTCGGAGACCCAGTACTTC
TRBJ2-5	TRBV15	.	.	CATSSRGPAETQYF	TGTGCCACCAGCAGTCGGGGTCCGGCAGAGACCCAGTACTTC
TRBJ1-6	TRBV28	.	few	CASSLFQNNSPLHF	TGTGCCAGCAGTTTATTCCAGAATAATTCACCCCTCCACTTT
TRBJ1-1	TRBV20-1	.	few	CSARAPNTEAFF	TGCAGTGCTAGAGCCCCGAACACTGAAGCTTTCTTT
TRBJ2-2	TRBV12-3/TRBV12-4	.	.	CASSLRPAITGELFF	TGTGCCAGCAGTTTGCGACCGGCGATCACCGGGGAGCTGTTTTTT
TRBJ1-1	TRBV20-1	TRBD1	.	CSARDPFGGTGDTEAFF	TGCAGTGCTAGAGATCCCTTCGGGGGGACAGGGGACACTGAAGCTTTCTTT
TRBJ1-2	TRBV7-9	.	few	CASSLETSNYGYTF	TGTGCCAGCAGCCTCGAGACATCGAACTATGGCTACACCTTC
TRBJ2-7	TRBV12-3/TRBV12-4	.	few	CASSTRRYYEQYF	TGTGCCAGCTCGACTAGACGATACTACGAGCAGTACTTC
TRBJ2-1	TRBV6-5	TRBD2	few	CASSYDSGGAINEQFF	TGTGCCAGCAGTTACGATAGCGGGGGGGCTATCAATGAGCAGTTCTTC
TRBJ2-1	TRBV2	TRBD1	few	CASSYRGSYNEQFF	TGTGCCAGCAGTTACAGGGGCTCCTACAATGAGCAGTTCTTC
TRBJ2-1	TRBV4-1	TRBD2	.	CASSQELAARSEQFF	TGCGCCAGCAGCCAAGAACTAGCGGCTCGTAGTGAGCAGTTCTTC
TRBJ2-1	TRBV19	TRBD2	.	CASSFKMGLAGLNEQFF	TGTGCCAGTAGTTTCAAGATGGGACTAGCGGGTCTCAATGAGCAGTTCTTC